There are a few counts of the clone carrying this TCR beta chain. The antigen remains unidentified. These data are taken from a study of T cells in Graves' hyperthyroidism and ophthalmopathy. Overall study findings and caveats: Blood held most thyroid clonotypes expanded above 0.001 frequency.

Amplification of TCR beta CDR3 regions was performed using RNA transcripts as template. Primed by the HTBI set, a first-round RT-PCR was run on the TCR CDR3. TCRdb itself ran the multiplex PCR reads through MiXCR, one entry per CDR3 protein. In the table there are under 550,000 distinct CDR3 sequences, roughly 15% of which are singletons. Germline values: CDR1 GTSNPN, CDR2 SVGIG (reference sequence). CDR3 length: 18 amino acids. Trimming took off 1 base at V and 0 bases at J, with 16 bases between the two ends. The study enrolled patients aged 18 to 65 with newly diagnosed hyperthyroidism of under 2 months' duration. Diagnosis relied on clinical symptoms, serum thyroxine and TRAb, thyroid ultrasound and orbital computed tomography.

The chain is built from TRBV30 and TRBJ2-6; D might be TRBD2 (5 bases). This clonotype was sampled from a young woman with Graves' hyperthyroidism. Sequencing input: blood. DNA for the CDR3: TGTGCCTGGAGTGCAATCCGGACTCATACCTCTGGGGCCAACGTCCTGACTTTC. The encoded protein is CAWSAIRTHTSGANVLTF.